The sequence of this T cell receptor (beta chain) was determined in a study of blood T cell repertoires in COVID-19. Data came from immunoSEQ multiplex PCR; TCRdb stores just in-frame clones and leaves some out. The sample consists of about 67,000 clones, about 87% of them appearing once. This clone was seen a single time. V shed 5 bases and J shed 0 bases, with 11 bases lying between them. CDR3 size: 14 residues. Germline loops: CDR1 SNHLY, CDR2 FYNNEI. This chain joins TRBV2 and TRBJ2-7; weak D call: TRBD1 (6 bases). The material sequenced was peripheral blood. The clonotype comes from a man aged 50 or older with active COVID-19. CDR3 amino acids: CASSSGTTSYEQYF. Here the CDR3 DNA reads TGTGCCAGCAGTTCCGGGACAACCTCCTACGAGCAGTACTTC.